These T cell receptor beta chains were read from a single sample in a study of blood T cell repertoires in COVID-19. Measured with immunoSEQ multiplex PCR; TCRdb has only the in-frame clones, and not every one. Here the sample spans 95,000 to 150,000 clones, about 79% being singletons. Sequenced: peripheral blood. These receptors all come from a woman between 70 and 85 years old with acute or convalescent COVID-19. Each CDR3 is given with its conserved first and last residue. The order of the fields is CDR3 protein, CDR3 DNA, V gene, clone size, D gene, J gene. D genes are given only for firm matches. Size is omitted from some rows. Given values are once, few, many or a class for expanded clones.

CDR3 protein: CASSQVGGQGGELFF; CDR3 DNA: TGCGCCAGCAGCCAAGTGGGGGGGCAAGGCGGGGAGCTGTTTTTT; V gene: TRBV4-3; clone size: NA; D gene: NA; J gene: TRBJ2-2
CDR3 protein: CASRGQGAGDTEAFF; CDR3 DNA: TGTGCCAGCAGAGGACAGGGGGCCGGGGACACTGAAGCTTTCTTT; V gene: TRBV6-5; clone size: once; D gene: TRBD1; J gene: TRBJ1-1
CDR3 protein: CASSLVSDRANEQFF; CDR3 DNA: TGTGCCAGCAGCTTAGTCTCGGACAGGGCCAATGAGCAGTTCTTC; V gene: TRBV7-2; clone size: NA; D gene: TRBD1; J gene: TRBJ2-1
CDR3 protein: CSASRSSGARGGELFF; CDR3 DNA: TGCAGTGCTAGTCGTTCTAGCGGGGCCCGCGGCGGGGAGCTGTTTTTT; V gene: TRBV20-1; clone size: NA; D gene: TRBD2; J gene: TRBJ2-2
CDR3 protein: CASSQDSETQYF; CDR3 DNA: TGTGCCAGCAGCCAAGATAGTGAGACCCAGTACTTC; V gene: TRBV3-1/TRBV3-2; clone size: NA; D gene: NA; J gene: TRBJ2-5
CDR3 protein: CASSLTAGGPFRTDTQYF; CDR3 DNA: TGTGCCAGCAGCTTAACGGCGGGGGGCCCCTTTCGCACAGATACGCAGTATTTT; V gene: TRBV7-9; clone size: NA; D gene: TRBD2; J gene: TRBJ2-3
CDR3 protein: CASSFGSGSPLHF; CDR3 DNA: TGTGCCAGCAGCTTCGGGAGTGGTTCACCCCTCCACTTT; V gene: TRBV11-2; clone size: NA; D gene: NA; J gene: TRBJ1-6
CDR3 protein: CASSALAGGHDTQYF; CDR3 DNA: TGTGCCAGCAGCGCACTAGCGGGGGGGCATGATACGCAGTATTTT; V gene: TRBV7-2; clone size: few; D gene: TRBD2; J gene: TRBJ2-3
CDR3 protein: CASSATGGNTEAFF; CDR3 DNA: TGTGCCAGCAGCGCTACAGGGGGCAACACTGAAGCTTTCTTT; V gene: TRBV9; clone size: few; D gene: TRBD1; J gene: TRBJ1-1
CDR3 protein: CASSWTVQETQYF; CDR3 DNA: TGCGCCAGCAGCTGGACAGTCCAAGAGACCCAGTACTTC; V gene: TRBV5-1; clone size: NA; D gene: NA; J gene: TRBJ2-5
CDR3 protein: CASSPLAGGPSDTQYF; CDR3 DNA: TGTGCCAGCAGCCCCTTAGCGGGGGGGCCTTCAGATACGCAGTATTTT; V gene: TRBV7-2; clone size: NA; D gene: TRBD2; J gene: TRBJ2-3
CDR3 protein: CAAGTGVSETQYF; CDR3 DNA: TGTGCAGCCGGGACAGGGGTATCAGAGACCCAGTACTTC; V gene: TRBV6-6; clone size: NA; D gene: TRBD1; J gene: TRBJ2-5
CDR3 protein: CASSPGFVNTEAFF; CDR3 DNA: TGTGCCAGCAGCCCCGGTTTCGTGAACACTGAAGCTTTCTTT; V gene: TRBV11-2; clone size: NA; D gene: NA; J gene: TRBJ1-1
CDR3 protein: CASSPGQLSYGGYTF; CDR3 DNA: TGTGCCAGCAGCCCGGGACAGTTGTCGTATGGAGGCTACACCTTC; V gene: TRBV6-5; clone size: NA; D gene: TRBD1; J gene: TRBJ1-2
CDR3 protein: CASTETGNTEAFF; CDR3 DNA: TGTGCCAGCACCGAAACAGGGAACACTGAAGCTTTCTTT; V gene: TRBV3-1/TRBV3-2; clone size: few; D gene: NA; J gene: TRBJ1-1
CDR3 protein: CSAKQENIQYF; CDR3 DNA: TGCAGTGCCAAACAAGAAAACATTCAGTACTTC; V gene: TRBV20-1; clone size: NA; D gene: NA; J gene: TRBJ2-4
CDR3 protein: CASSSGTGVNEQYF; CDR3 DNA: TGTGCCAGCAGTTCCGGGACAGGGGTCAACGAGCAGTACTTC; V gene: TRBV9; clone size: NA; D gene: TRBD1; J gene: TRBJ2-7
CDR3 protein: CASSLSGVETQYF; CDR3 DNA: TGTGCCAGCAGCTTAAGCGGGGTAGAGACCCAGTACTTC; V gene: TRBV11-3; clone size: NA; D gene: TRBD2; J gene: TRBJ2-5
CDR3 protein: CASSGLAGKQETQYF; CDR3 DNA: TGTGCCAGCAGCGGACTAGCGGGGAAGCAAGAGACCCAGTACTTC; V gene: TRBV6-2/TRBV6-3; clone size: once; D gene: TRBD2; J gene: TRBJ2-5
CDR3 protein: CASSWTPPAGGTDTQYF; CDR3 DNA: TGTGCCAGCAGCTGGACCCCTCCGGCGGGGGGCACAGATACGCAGTATTTT; V gene: TRBV5-4; clone size: NA; D gene: TRBD2; J gene: TRBJ2-3
CDR3 protein: CAISESEGTQYF; CDR3 DNA: TGTGCCATCAGTGAGTCTGAGGGTACGCAGTATTTT; V gene: TRBV10-3; clone size: once; D gene: NA; J gene: TRBJ2-3
CDR3 protein: CASSLDRGTTEAFF; CDR3 DNA: TGTGCCAGCTCACTGGACAGAGGGACCACTGAAGCTTTCTTT; V gene: TRBV18; clone size: NA; D gene: NA; J gene: TRBJ1-1
CDR3 protein: CAWRRTASTDTQYF; CDR3 DNA: TGTGCCTGGAGGCGAACTGCTAGCACAGATACGCAGTATTTT; V gene: TRBV30; clone size: NA; D gene: NA; J gene: TRBJ2-3
CDR3 protein: CAWSVGQDLYGYTF; CDR3 DNA: TGTGCCTGGAGCGTCGGACAGGACCTCTATGGCTACACCTTC; V gene: TRBV30; clone size: NA; D gene: TRBD1; J gene: TRBJ1-2
CDR3 protein: CASSHGQIDNYGYTF; CDR3 DNA: TGCGCCAGCAGCCACGGACAGATAGATAACTATGGCTACACCTTC; V gene: TRBV5-1; clone size: NA; D gene: NA; J gene: TRBJ1-2
CDR3 protein: CARRTGVNYGYTF; CDR3 DNA: TGTGCCAGACGGACAGGGGTTAACTATGGCTACACCTTC; V gene: TRBV2; clone size: NA; D gene: TRBD1; J gene: TRBJ1-2
CDR3 protein: CASSPPGRGGLGNEQFF; CDR3 DNA: TGTGCCAGCTCACCACCGGGACGGGGGGGCCTAGGCAATGAGCAGTTCTTC; V gene: TRBV18; clone size: NA; D gene: TRBD2; J gene: TRBJ2-1
CDR3 protein: CASSQDRQGAFGTEAFF; CDR3 DNA: TGTGCCAGCAGCCAAGATAGGCAGGGGGCTTTTGGGACTGAAGCTTTCTTT; V gene: TRBV3-1/TRBV3-2; clone size: NA; D gene: TRBD1; J gene: TRBJ1-1
CDR3 protein: CASSQDHSRYHNEQFF; CDR3 DNA: TGCGCCAGCAGCCAAGATCATTCGCGGTACCACAATGAGCAGTTCTTC; V gene: TRBV4-1; clone size: NA; D gene: NA; J gene: TRBJ2-1
CDR3 protein: CASSLGTASYEQYF; CDR3 DNA: TGTGCCAGCAGCTTAGGGACAGCCTCCTACGAGCAGTACTTC; V gene: TRBV7-8; clone size: NA; D gene: NA; J gene: TRBJ2-7
CDR3 protein: CASSPRVDQPQHF; CDR3 DNA: TGTGCCAGCAGTCCCAGGGTAGATCAGCCCCAGCATTTT; V gene: TRBV12-3/TRBV12-4; clone size: NA; D gene: NA; J gene: TRBJ1-5
CDR3 protein: CASSQDARVGNSPLHF; CDR3 DNA: TGTGCCAGCAGCCAAGATGCCAGGGTTGGTAATTCACCCCTCCACTTT; V gene: TRBV3-1/TRBV3-2; clone size: NA; D gene: NA; J gene: TRBJ1-6
CDR3 protein: CASSLRQGSVDTQYF; CDR3 DNA: TGTGCCAGCAGCTTGCGACAGGGTTCCGTAGATACGCAGTATTTT; V gene: TRBV11-1; clone size: NA; D gene: TRBD1; J gene: TRBJ2-3
CDR3 protein: CAISETQGNTEAFF; CDR3 DNA: TGTGCCATCAGTGAGACTCAGGGGAACACTGAAGCTTTCTTT; V gene: TRBV10-3; clone size: NA; D gene: NA; J gene: TRBJ1-1
CDR3 protein: CASSESPTVNTEAFF; CDR3 DNA: TGTGCCAGCAGCGAGAGCCCTACAGTGAACACTGAAGCTTTCTTT; V gene: TRBV5-5; clone size: NA; D gene: NA; J gene: TRBJ1-1
CDR3 protein: CASSPSGHPNTEAFF; CDR3 DNA: TGTGCCAGCAGCCCGTCGGGTCATCCGAACACTGAAGCTTTCTTT; V gene: TRBV4-2; clone size: once; D gene: NA; J gene: TRBJ1-1
CDR3 protein: CAWATGNQPQHF; CDR3 DNA: TGTGCCTGGGCAACAGGCAATCAGCCCCAGCATTTT; V gene: TRBV30; clone size: NA; D gene: NA; J gene: TRBJ1-5
CDR3 protein: CAISESLGRGANVLTF; CDR3 DNA: TGTGCCATCAGTGAGTCCCTCGGTCGCGGGGCCAACGTCCTGACTTTC; V gene: TRBV10-3; clone size: NA; D gene: NA; J gene: TRBJ2-6
CDR3 protein: CASSLAGTSAPETQYF; CDR3 DNA: TGCGCCAGCAGCTTGGCGGGGACTAGCGCCCCAGAGACCCAGTACTTC; V gene: TRBV5-1; clone size: NA; D gene: TRBD2; J gene: TRBJ2-5
CDR3 protein: CAINNRDSGNTIYF; CDR3 DNA: TGTGCCATCAATAACAGGGATTCTGGAAACACCATATATTTT; V gene: TRBV10-3; clone size: NA; D gene: NA; J gene: TRBJ1-3
CDR3 protein: CASRPNDGNSGNTIYF; CDR3 DNA: TGTGCCAGCAGACCCAACGACGGGAACTCTGGAAACACCATATATTTT; V gene: TRBV5-4; clone size: once; D gene: NA; J gene: TRBJ1-3
CDR3 protein: CASSLGDYGYTF; CDR3 DNA: TGTGCCAGCAGCTTGGGCGATTATGGCTACACCTTC; V gene: TRBV7-2; clone size: once; D gene: NA; J gene: TRBJ1-2
CDR3 protein: CASSPVLPTGELFF; CDR3 DNA: TGCGCCAGCAGTCCGGTCCTTCCCACCGGGGAGCTGTTTTTT; V gene: TRBV10-1; clone size: once; D gene: NA; J gene: TRBJ2-2
CDR3 protein: CASSLAAGRKTQYF; CDR3 DNA: TGTGCCAGCAGCTTGGCAGCGGGGCGGAAGACCCAGTACTTC; V gene: TRBV5-6; clone size: NA; D gene: TRBD2; J gene: TRBJ2-5
CDR3 protein: CASSLGGGGYGYTF; CDR3 DNA: TGTGCCAGCAGCTTAGGTGGGGGAGGCTATGGCTACACCTTC; V gene: TRBV7-9; clone size: NA; D gene: NA; J gene: TRBJ1-2
CDR3 protein: CASSLAPQGGNTIYF; CDR3 DNA: TGTGCCAGCAGCTTAGCGCCACAGGGGGGAAACACCATATATTTT; V gene: TRBV7-9; clone size: NA; D gene: TRBD1; J gene: TRBJ1-3
CDR3 protein: CASSRGQEDTGELFF; CDR3 DNA: TGTGCCAGCAGCCGGGGACAGGAGGACACCGGGGAGCTGTTTTTT; V gene: TRBV7-9; clone size: NA; D gene: TRBD1; J gene: TRBJ2-2
CDR3 protein: CASSRPSEKLFF; CDR3 DNA: TGCGCCAGCAGCCGCCCGAGTGAAAAACTGTTTTTT; V gene: TRBV4-1; clone size: NA; D gene: NA; J gene: TRBJ1-4
CDR3 protein: CASSQGRWSLNTEAFF; CDR3 DNA: TGTGCCAGCAGCCAAGGAAGGTGGAGCTTGAACACTGAAGCTTTCTTT; V gene: TRBV3-1/TRBV3-2; clone size: NA; D gene: NA; J gene: TRBJ1-1
CDR3 protein: CASSSADRGNQPQHF; CDR3 DNA: TGTGCCAGCAGTTCAGCCGACAGGGGCAATCAGCCCCAGCATTTT; V gene: TRBV6-5; clone size: NA; D gene: TRBD1; J gene: TRBJ1-5
CDR3 protein: CASSQDSQGLYPLHF; CDR3 DNA: TGCGCCAGCAGCCAAGATTCCCAGGGCCTTTATCCCCTCCACTTT; V gene: TRBV4-3; clone size: NA; D gene: NA; J gene: TRBJ1-6
CDR3 protein: CASSSDWTPGTEAFF; CDR3 DNA: TGTGCCAGCAGCTCAGATTGGACACCAGGGACTGAAGCTTTCTTT; V gene: TRBV7-8; clone size: few; D gene: NA; J gene: TRBJ1-1
CDR3 protein: CAWSRSGNTEAFF; CDR3 DNA: TGTGCCTGGAGTCGCAGCGGGAACACTGAAGCTTTCTTT; V gene: TRBV30; clone size: NA; D gene: NA; J gene: TRBJ1-1
CDR3 protein: CAARAGDNTEAFF; CDR3 DNA: TGCGCCGCGAGGGCGGGTGATAACACTGAAGCTTTCTTT; V gene: TRBV5-1; clone size: NA; D gene: NA; J gene: TRBJ1-1
CDR3 protein: CASSLDRVDRNTIYF; CDR3 DNA: TGTGCCAGCAGCTTAGACAGGGTTGATAGAAACACCATATATTTT; V gene: TRBV11-2; clone size: NA; D gene: NA; J gene: TRBJ1-3
CDR3 protein: CASSYGQYYSNQPQHF; CDR3 DNA: TGTGCCAGCAGTTACGGGCAGTATTATAGCAATCAGCCCCAGCATTTT; V gene: TRBV6-2/TRBV6-3; clone size: few; D gene: NA; J gene: TRBJ1-5
CDR3 protein: CASSSGQGIIGVEAFF; CDR3 DNA: TGTGCCAGCTCCTCGGGGCAGGGGATTATTGGAGTTGAAGCTTTCTTT; V gene: TRBV18; clone size: NA; D gene: NA; J gene: TRBJ1-1
CDR3 protein: CASSYGFGGGGNQPQHF; CDR3 DNA: TGTGCCAGCAGTTACGGATTCGGGGGTGGGGGTAATCAGCCCCAGCATTTT; V gene: TRBV6-2/TRBV6-3; clone size: NA; D gene: NA; J gene: TRBJ1-5
CDR3 protein: CASSLGGTGSGNTIYF; CDR3 DNA: TGCGCCAGCAGCTTGGGTGGGACAGGCTCTGGAAACACCATATATTTT; V gene: TRBV5-1; clone size: NA; D gene: TRBD1; J gene: TRBJ1-3
CDR3 protein: CASAIQGGGTGELFF; CDR3 DNA: TGCGCCAGCGCCATTCAGGGAGGGGGGACCGGGGAGCTGTTTTTT; V gene: TRBV5-1; clone size: NA; D gene: NA; J gene: TRBJ2-2